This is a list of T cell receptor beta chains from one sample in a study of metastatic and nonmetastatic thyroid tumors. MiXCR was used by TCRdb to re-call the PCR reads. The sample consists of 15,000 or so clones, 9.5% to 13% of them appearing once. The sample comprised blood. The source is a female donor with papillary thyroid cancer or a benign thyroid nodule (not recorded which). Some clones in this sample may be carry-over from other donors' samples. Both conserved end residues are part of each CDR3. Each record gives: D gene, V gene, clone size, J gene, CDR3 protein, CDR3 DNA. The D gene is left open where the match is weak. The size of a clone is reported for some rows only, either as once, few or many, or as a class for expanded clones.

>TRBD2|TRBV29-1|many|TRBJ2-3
CSVSGGSLSTDTQYF
TGCAGCGTTAGCGGGGGGTCCCTCAGCACAGATACGCAGTATTTT
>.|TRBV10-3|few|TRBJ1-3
CAISVREAPGNTIYF
TGTGCCATCAGTGTAAGGGAGGCCCCTGGAAACACCATATATTTT
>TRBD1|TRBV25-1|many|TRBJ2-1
CASSDQRGQPSSYNEQFF
TGTGCCAGCAGTGATCAACGGGGACAGCCAAGCTCCTACAATGAGCAGTTCTTC
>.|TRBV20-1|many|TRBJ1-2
CSATGHRLAVYGYTF
TGCAGTGCTACTGGCCACAGATTGGCGGTCTATGGCTACACCTTC
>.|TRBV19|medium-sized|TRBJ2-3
CASSTLGSTDTQYF
TGTGCCAGTAGTACCCTAGGTAGCACAGATACGCAGTATTTT
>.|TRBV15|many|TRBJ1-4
CATSRDRRAANEKLFF
TGTGCCACCAGCAGAGATCGTCGCGCCGCTAATGAAAAACTGTTTTTT
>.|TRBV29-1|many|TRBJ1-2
CSVHQGYGYTF
TGCAGCGTTCACCAGGGTTATGGCTACACCTTC
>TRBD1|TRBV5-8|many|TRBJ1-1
CASRINPGTAEAFF
TGTGCCAGCAGGATCAATCCCGGGACAGCTGAAGCTTTCTTT
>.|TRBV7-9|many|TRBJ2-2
CASSTDGEAGELFF
TGTGCCAGCAGCACAGACGGGGAGGCCGGGGAGCTGTTTTTT
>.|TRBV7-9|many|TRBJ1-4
CASSLGPGREKLFF
TGTGCCAGCAGCTTAGGCCCTGGGAGGGAAAAACTGTTTTTT
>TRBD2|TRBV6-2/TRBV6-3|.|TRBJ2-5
CASRTSGRAQETQYF
TGTGCCAGCAGAACTAGCGGGAGAGCCCAAGAGACCCAGTACTTC
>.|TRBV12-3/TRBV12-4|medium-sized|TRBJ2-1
CASTLSAGNEQFF
TGTGCCAGCACCCTAAGTGCCGGGAATGAGCAGTTCTTC
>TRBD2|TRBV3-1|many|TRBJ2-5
CASSPYSGGVRETQYF
TGTGCCAGCAGCCCCTATAGCGGGGGGGTAAGGGAGACCCAGTACTTC
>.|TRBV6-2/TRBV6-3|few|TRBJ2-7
CASSYGLAYEQYF
TGTGCCAGCAGTTACGGGCTAGCTTACGAGCAGTACTTC
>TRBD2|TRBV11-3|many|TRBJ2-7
CASSTGLAGAGEQYF
TGTGCCAGCAGCACCGGACTAGCGGGAGCGGGGGAGCAGTACTTC
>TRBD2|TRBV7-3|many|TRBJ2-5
CASSLRGSGQTQYF
TGTGCCAGCAGCTTACGCGGGAGCGGGCAGACCCAGTACTTC
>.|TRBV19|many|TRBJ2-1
CASRRGNEQFF
TGTGCCAGTCGAAGGGGGAATGAGCAGTTCTTC
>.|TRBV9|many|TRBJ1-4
CASSARPDEKLFF
TGTGCCAGCAGCGCGAGGCCAGATGAAAAACTGTTTTTT
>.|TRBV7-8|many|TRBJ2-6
CASSLAGANVLTF
TGTGCCAGCAGCTTAGCTGGGGCCAACGTCCTGACTTTC
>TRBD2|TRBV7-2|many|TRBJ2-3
CASSLGLAETDTQYF
TGTGCCAGCAGCTTAGGGCTAGCGGAGACAGATACGCAGTATTTT
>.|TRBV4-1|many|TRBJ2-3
CASSQFASAATDTQYF
TGCGCCAGCAGCCAATTTGCTAGCGCGGCCACAGATACGCAGTATTTT
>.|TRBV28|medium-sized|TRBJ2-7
CASSLGTAGSYEQYF
TGTGCCAGCAGTTTAGGCACGGCTGGCTCCTACGAGCAGTACTTC
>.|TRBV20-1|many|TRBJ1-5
CSASMHTGESQPQHF
TGCAGTGCTAGCATGCACACGGGGGAGAGTCAGCCCCAGCATTTT
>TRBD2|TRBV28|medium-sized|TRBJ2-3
CASSSPGGPDTQYF
TGTGCCAGCAGTTCACCGGGGGGTCCTGATACGCAGTATTTT
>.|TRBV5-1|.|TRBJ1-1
CAGSLSGMNTEDFF
TGCGCCGGCAGCTTGTCAGGGATGAACACTGAAGATTTCTTT
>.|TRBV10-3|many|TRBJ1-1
CAISERDNTEAFF
TGTGCCATCAGTGAGAGGGACAACACTGAAGCTTTCTTT
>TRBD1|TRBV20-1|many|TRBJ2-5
CSAVWTGVQTQYF
TGCAGTGCTGTTTGGACAGGGGTTCAGACCCAGTACTTC
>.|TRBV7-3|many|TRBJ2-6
CASSSYGRTGANVLTF
TGTGCCAGCAGCTCCTACGGGCGGACTGGGGCCAACGTCCTGACTTTC
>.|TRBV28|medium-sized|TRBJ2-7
CASSLISGTIRAEQYF
TGTGCCAGCAGTTTAATCTCGGGGACGATCAGGGCCGAGCAGTACTTC
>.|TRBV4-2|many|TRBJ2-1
CASSQEATTGNEQFF
TGTGCCAGCAGCCAAGAGGCGACTACAGGTAATGAGCAGTTCTTC
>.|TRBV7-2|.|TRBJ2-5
CASSVTAASRETQYF
TGTGCCAGCAGCGTAACGGCGGCCTCGAGGGAGACCCAGTACTTC
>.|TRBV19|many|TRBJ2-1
CASSPGDHNEQFF
TGTGCCAGTAGTCCCGGGGATCACAATGAGCAGTTCTTC
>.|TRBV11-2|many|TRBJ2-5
CASSLRAGGETQYF
TGTGCCAGCAGCTTACGGGCAGGGGGGGAGACCCAGTACTTC